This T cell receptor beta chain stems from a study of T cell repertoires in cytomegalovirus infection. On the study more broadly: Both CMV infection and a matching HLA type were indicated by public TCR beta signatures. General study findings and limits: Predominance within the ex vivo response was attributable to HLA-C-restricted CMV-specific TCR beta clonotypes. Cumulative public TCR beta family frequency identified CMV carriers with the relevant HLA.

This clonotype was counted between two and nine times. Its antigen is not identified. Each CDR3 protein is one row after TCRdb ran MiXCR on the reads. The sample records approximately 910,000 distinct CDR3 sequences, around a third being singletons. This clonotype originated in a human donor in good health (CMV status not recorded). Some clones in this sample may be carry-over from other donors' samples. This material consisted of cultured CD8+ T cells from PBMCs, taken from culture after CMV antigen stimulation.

For the CDR3, the DNA is TGTGCCAGCAGGGGACTAGCGGGGGGCCCCTACGAGCAGTACTTC. Translating it yields CASRGLAGGPYEQYF. The gene calls are TRBV6-1 and TRBJ2-7; 15 nucleotides match TRBD2. V dropped 6 bases and J dropped 2; count of bases not matched to a gene: 2. The germline gives CDR1 MNHNS, CDR2 SASEGT. This CDR3 has 15 residues.